This T cell receptor (beta chain) derives from a study of shared clonotypes between healthy human individuals. Study-level information: Each donor's CD4 naive and CD4 memory cells filled three plates apiece, CD8 naive two, and CD8 memory one.

Study conclusions and caveats: Against clonotypes common to all four donors, non-shared ones had lower generation probabilities.

CD45RO-negative, CCR7-selected cells formed the naive CD8 fraction, which excluded terminally differentiated effector memory CD45RA+ cells. Worth noting for this clone: Its target is unknown.

Some clones are missing from TCRdb's copy, which holds only in-frame ones; the method was immunoSEQ multiplex PCR. Here the sample spans about 2.2 million clones, approximately 94% being singletons. Trimming left V 4 bases short and J 6 bases short, with 16 bases between. CDR3 length: 14 residues. Germline-derived CDR1 and CDR2 are SGDLS and YYNGEE. The chain combines TRBV9 with TRBJ1-1; no reliable D call. Source material: naive CD8+ T cells from PBMCs. This TCR was sampled from a man aged 18 to 29 in good health. Some clones in this sample may be carry-over from other donors' samples. The CDR3 protein is CASSLPGSAAEAFF. CDR3 DNA: TGTGCCAGCAGCCTCCCCGGCAGCGCGGCTGAAGCTTTCTTT. Using reference TRBV9 and TRBJ1-1 for the parts outside the CDR3, the full variable domain is DSGVTQTPKHLITATGQRVTLRCSPRSGDLSVYWYQQSLDQGLQFLIQYYNGEERAKGNILERFSAQQFPDLHSELNLSSLELGDSALYFCASSLPGSAAEAFFGQGTRLTVV.